The 26 T cell receptor beta chains below come from one sample, sequenced in a study of cytomegalovirus exposure and HLA in healthy donors. Data came from immunoSEQ multiplex PCR; TCRdb stores just in-frame clones and leaves some out. The sample consists of about 64,000 clones, around 89% of them appearing once. Source material: PBMCs. Every receptor here comes from a woman aged 18-29 years in good health and CMV-seronegative.

The V call is TRBV19, the J call TRBJ2-1, with TRBD2 identical over 11 bases. V shed 5 bases and J 4 bases; nucleotides not matched to a gene: 7. CDR3 length: 16 residues. Germline CDR1 reads LNHDA; CDR2 reads SQIVND (reference sequence). The CDR3 nucleotides read TGTGCCAGTAGTTTCCATAGCGGGGGGGATTACAATGAGCAGTTCTTC. This codes for CASSFHSGGDYNEQFF.

The chain employs TRBV14 and TRBJ1-4, with D tentatively TRBD1 (5 bases). Germline V lookup: CDR1 SGHDN, CDR2 FVKESK. This CDR3 spans 14 amino acids. Trimming removed 2 bases from V and 5 bases from J, with 9 bases in between. CDR3 in DNA: TGTGCCAGCAGCCAACGGGCAGGGAATGAAAAACTGTTTTTT. The encoded protein is CASSQRAGNEKLFF.

This clone was recorded only once. The rearrangement links TRBV7-3 to TRBJ2-1; no clear D gene. The CDR3 length is 14 residues. The V and J ends lost 2 bases and 8 bases respectively, with 13 bases between them. Germline V lookup: CDR1 SGHTA, CDR2 FQGTGA. The CDR3 is CASSLGREAHEQFF. For the CDR3, the DNA is TGTGCCAGCAGCTTAGGTAGAGAGGCCCATGAGCAGTTCTTC.

V and J are TRBV7-2 and TRBJ2-3; possibly TRBD2 for D (7 bases). CDR1 is SGHTA, CDR2 FQGNSA, per germline. This CDR3 is built from 16 residues. V lost 8 bases and J 6 bases, leaving 24 bases between the germline ends. DNA for the CDR3: TGTGCCAGCCAATCCCAGTGGGGGGGCCGATCCGATACGCAGTATTTT. It encodes CASQSQWGGRSDTQYF. The variable domain in full, completed from reference TRBV7-2 and TRBJ2-3, reads GAGVSQSPSNKVTEKGKDVELRCDPISGHTALYWYRQSLGQGLEFLIYFQGNSAPDKSGLPSDRFSAERTGGSVSTLTIQRTQQEDSAVYLCASQSQWGGRSDTQYFGPGTRLTVL.

The chain combines TRBV27 with TRBJ1-1; the D is unclear. Trimming pared 3 bases from V and 5 bases from J, leaving 10 bases between. The CDR3 loop spans 13 amino acids. Germline CDR1 and CDR2: MNHEY and SMNVEV (reference sequence). The CDR3 sequence: CASSLSTGTEAFF. The CDR3, as DNA: TGTGCCAGCAGTTTGTCGACGGGTACTGAAGCTTTCTTT.

V usage is TRBV10-3 and J usage is TRBJ1-1; D not resolved. The CDR3 length is 12 residues. V lost 5 bases, J lost 3 bases, and 7 bases lay in between. Looked up from germline, CDR1 is ENHRY and CDR2 is SYGVKD. The DNA of the CDR3 is TGTGCCATCAGTTTTTCGGACACTGAAGCTTTCTTT. Translation: CAISFSDTEAFF.

The genes are TRBV27 and TRBJ1-1; a possible D gene is TRBD1 (6 bases). CDR1 and CDR2 from the germline V gene are MNHEY and SMNVEV (reference sequence). The CDR3 sequence is 14 residues long. Trimming removed 2 bases at V and 1 base at J, with 8 bases between. The CDR3, as DNA: TGTGCCAGCAGTTTAGGGACACCGAACACTGAAGCTTTCTTT. It yields the protein CASSLGTPNTEAFF.

The chain combines TRBV4-3 with TRBJ1-2; D is possibly TRBD1 (6 bases). This CDR3 has 13 amino acids. Trimming took 0 bases from V and 4 from J, leaving 6 bases between them. Germline CDR1 reads LGHNA; CDR2 reads YSLEER. The CDR3 here is CASSQETGYGYTF. The CDR3 coding sequence is TGCGCCAGCAGCCAAGAGACAGGCTATGGCTACACCTTC.

The genes are TRBV30 and TRBJ2-5; possible D gene TRBD2, 5 bases. Per the germline V gene, CDR1 is GTSNPN and CDR2 is SVGIG (reference sequence). CDR3 length: 12 residues. V was clipped by 2 bases and J by 7 bases, with 11 bases between them. The CDR3 spells CAWSSGSGTQYF. For the CDR3, the DNA is TGTGCCTGGAGTTCGGGATCGGGGACCCAGTACTTC.

This chain uses TRBV5-6 with TRBJ2-7; the D gene is possibly TRBD2 (6 bases). Looked up from germline, CDR1 is SGHDT and CDR2 is YYEEEE. CDR3 size: 16 residues. The V and J ends lost 0 bases and 1 base respectively, with 14 bases between them. DNA of the CDR3: TGTGCCAGCAGCTTGGCCGGGACTCCCCTTTCCTACGAGCAGTACTTC. Its protein is CASSLAGTPLSYEQYF.

The V call is TRBV4-3, the J call TRBJ1-2, with 8 bases lining up with TRBD1. Trimming removed 0 bases from V and 4 bases from J; junction bases left unmatched: 10. The CDR3 contains 17 residues. The V gene's germline CDR1 is LGHNA and CDR2 YSLEER. CDR3 sequence reads: CASSQDLAAGGPYGYTF. DNA for the CDR3: TGCGCCAGCAGCCAAGACCTCGCGGCAGGGGGCCCCTATGGCTACACCTTC.

V usage is TRBV15 and J usage is TRBJ2-1; 8 bases map to TRBD2. This CDR3 has 15 amino acids. Germline assignment: CDR1 LNHNV and CDR2 YYDKDF (reference sequence). V was clipped by 3 bases and J by 14 bases; unmatched bases: 15. DNA of the CDR3: TGTGCCACCAGCAGGGATGTTAGCGGGACCACCCCGAAGTTCTTC. Translation: CATSRDVSGTTPKFF.

The chain employs TRBV9 and TRBJ1-1; 8 nucleotides align to TRBD1. The trim removed 1 base at V and 4 bases at J, leaving 6 bases unmatched. The CDR3 loop spans 15 amino acids. CDR1 is SGDLS and CDR2 is YYNGEE in the germline V gene. In DNA, the CDR3 is TGTGCCAGCAGCGTAACGGGACAGGTGCTCACTGAAGCTTTCTTT. Translation: CASSVTGQVLTEAFF.

The V call is TRBV5-6, the J call TRBJ2-3, with 7 bases fitting TRBD2. V lost 4 bases and J lost 3; bases outside the gene matches: 8. This CDR3 contains 15 residues. CDR1 is SGHDT, CDR2 YYEEEE, per germline. The CDR3 DNA reads as TGTGCCAGCAGCCTTCGACTAGCAGGGACAGATACGCAGTATTTT. Amino acids: CASSLRLAGTDTQYF.

The chain combines TRBV6-1 with TRBJ1-1; tentatively, D is TRBD1 (5 bases). V was clipped by 1 base and J by 3 bases, with 9 bases between them. The CDR3 sequence is 14 residues long. Germline V lookup: CDR1 MNHNS, CDR2 SASEGT. This CDR3 reads CASSEVKGYTEAFF. The CDR3 DNA follows: TGTGCCAGCAGTGAAGTTAAGGGGTACACTGAAGCTTTCTTT.

The chain couples TRBV13 to TRBJ2-2; 9 bases match TRBD1. Germline CDR1 PRHDT, CDR2 FYEKMQ (reference sequence). The CDR3 has 15 amino acids. V lost 8 bases, J lost 2 bases, and 6 bases stayed unmatched. CDR3 nucleotide sequence: TGTGCCAGCCCGGGACAGGGACTTAACACCGGGGAGCTGTTTTTT. This gives the protein CASPGQGLNTGELFF.

The chain combines TRBV6-5 with TRBJ2-3, with 10 bases matching TRBD2. From germline, CDR1 is MNHEY and CDR2 SVGAGI. Losses at the gene ends were 2 bases for V and 2 bases for J; bases not matched to a gene: 4. The CDR3 has 16 amino acids. The CDR3 nucleotides read TGTGCCAGCAGTTACGTAGCGGGGGGTTACACAGATACGCAGTATTTT. It encodes CASSYVAGGYTDTQYF.

The chain joins TRBV15 to TRBJ1-2; 8 bases align to TRBD1. The germline CDR1 and CDR2 sequences are LNHNV and YYDKDF (reference sequence). This CDR3 is 14 amino acids long. J lost 8 bases, V lost 3 bases, and 8 bases had no gene match. DNA of the CDR3: TGTGCCACCAGCAGGGAGACAGGGGCAAGAGGCTACACCTTC. Its protein product is CATSRETGARGYTF. Together with reference TRBV15 and TRBJ1-2, the CDR3 gives the full variable domain: DAMVIQNPRYQVTQFGKPVTLSCSQTLNHNVMYWYQQKSSQAPKLLFHYYDKDFNNEADTPDNFQSRRPNTSFCFLDIRSPGLGDTAMYLCATSRETGARGYTFGSGTRLTVV.

The J gene is TRBJ2-1, the V gene TRBV11-2, with D possibly being TRBD2 (5 bases). Per germline, CDR1 SGHAT and CDR2 FQNNGV. There are 15 residues in the CDR3. Trimming left V 5 bases short and J 2 bases short, with 13 bases between. The CDR3 region has the DNA TGTGCCAGCAGCCTACTAGTTGCCCCCTACAATGAGCAGTTCTTC. It encodes CASSLLVAPYNEQFF.

Here the CDR3 DNA reads TGTGCCAGCAGTAGTCCTAGCGGGACGGACGAGCAGTACTTC. Translated, it gives CASSSPSGTDEQYF. V is TRBV5-4 and J is TRBJ2-7; the match to TRBD2 covers 9 bases. J lost 5 bases, V lost 5 bases, and 8 bases had no gene match. Germline CDR1 SGHNT, CDR2 YYREEE (reference sequence). This CDR3 comprises 14 residues.

This sequence joins TRBV4-2 and TRBJ1-4; 8 positions match TRBD1. This CDR3 is built from 15 residues. V shed 5 bases and J 8 bases; nucleotides not matched to a gene: 10. Germline V lookup: CDR1 LGHNA, CDR2 YNFKEQ. The CDR3 DNA reads TGTGCCAGCAGCAAGACAGGGACAGGATTAGAAAAACTGTTTTTT. It translates to CASSKTGTGLEKLFF.

The DNA of the CDR3 is TGTGCCAGCACCCTACGAACCGGGATCCCTAAGCAAGGGGCCAACGTCCTGACTTTC. Translation: CASTLRTGIPKQGANVLTF. The chain carries TRBV7-2 and TRBJ2-6, with D perhaps matching TRBD2 (5 bases). Trimming left V 7 bases short and J 4 bases short, with 26 bases between. CDR3 size: 19 residues. CDR1 and CDR2 from the germline V gene are SGHTA and FQGNSA.

V and J are TRBV19 and TRBJ2-3, with 9 nucleotides matching TRBD2. Germline assignment: CDR1 LNHDA and CDR2 SQIVND (reference sequence). The CDR3 is 14 amino acids. The junction had 3 bases not matched to a gene; V was cut back by 4 bases and J by 4 bases. DNA of the CDR3: TGTGCCAGTAGTAGCGGGGGGGAGGCAGATACGCAGTATTTT. The encoded protein is CASSSGGEADTQYF.

V and J are TRBV28 and TRBJ2-7; D possibly corresponds to TRBD1 (6 bases). This CDR3 is 15 amino acids long. Between the trimmed V and J ends, which lost 1 base and 2 bases, there was a span of 12 bases. Germline loops: CDR1 MDHEN, CDR2 SYDVKM. The CDR3: CASSLYEGVTYEQYF. The CDR3 DNA is TGTGCCAGCAGTTTATATGAGGGGGTAACCTACGAGCAGTACTTC.

The V and J genes are TRBV28 and TRBJ2-7; TRBD2 might be the D (5 bases). The CDR3 is 14 residues long. V gave up 4 bases and J gave up 3 bases, with 13 bases separating them. The V gene's germline CDR1 is MDHEN and CDR2 SYDVKM. Here the CDR3 reads CASSSPGRGYEQYF. The CDR3 DNA reads TGTGCCAGCAGTTCCCCCGGACGGGGCTACGAGCAGTACTTC. Complete variable domain (other parts from reference TRBV28 and TRBJ2-7): DVKVTQSSRYLVKRTGEKVFLECVQDMDHENMFWYRQDPGLGLRLIYFSYDVKMKEKGDIPEGYSVSREKKERFSLILESASTNQTSMYLCASSSPGRGYEQYFGPGTRLTVT.

The chain uses TRBV2 and TRBJ2-5, with D unresolved. The CDR3 length is 13 residues. The ends were cut back, 7 bases at V and 5 bases at J, with 14 bases in the middle. Germline values: CDR1 SNHLY, CDR2 FYNNEI. CDR3 bases: TGTGCCAGCAAACAAACCCTTGTGGAGACCCAGTACTTC. This codes for CASKQTLVETQYF.